This TCR beta chain was identified during a study of shared clonotypes between healthy human individuals. As regards this clone: Its cognate antigen is unknown.

The protocol was immunoSEQ multiplex PCR, while the TCRdb copy is restricted to in-frame clones and leaves out a portion. The sample has some 1 million clones, around 76% seen once. CDR3 size: 13 residues. V was pared by 5 bases and J by 5 bases, with 2 bases of the junction left unmatched. Germline V gene data show CDR1 as SGHRS and CDR2 as YFSETQ. Donors had no recently reported acute infections or vaccinations and were HIV-negative. Study-level results: Generation probabilities of non-shared clonotypes were lower (relative to those shared by all four donors). Rarefaction showed that sequencing of sorted subsets was incomplete (despite large depth).

This clonotype originated in a man in his late teens or twenties in good health. The sequenced sample was memory CD4+ T cells sorted from blood. Subset in this sample: CD45RA-negative fraction. The chain carries TRBV5-1 and TRBJ2-2, with TRBD2 matching over 8 bases. CDR3 coding DNA: TGCGCCAGCAGTAAGCGGGAGACCGGGGAGCTGTTTTTT. Translating it yields CASSKRETGELFF.